This is a list of T cell receptor beta chains from one sample in a study of T cell responses to AZD1222 COVID-19 vaccine. Clones were read by immunoSEQ multiplex PCR, and TCRdb kept only the in-frame ones, dropping some. The sample yields tens of thousands of clones, 89% seen once. The specimen comprised peripheral blood, sampled on day 0 of AZD1222 vaccination. These receptors all stem from an adult in good health. The CDR3 runs from the conserved cysteine through the conserved F or W.

j_call v_call cdr3_aa
TRBJ1-4 TRBV9 CASSVGGREYEKLFF
TRBJ1-1 TRBV7-9 CASSPIRGRNTEAFF
TRBJ2-7 TRBV10-3 CAISELGREQYF
TRBJ2-3 TRBV7-9 CASSPGTSGADTQYF
TRBJ2-5 TRBV19 CASSIRTGWETQYF
TRBJ2-2 TRBV19 CASQVVAGDTGELFF
TRBJ2-7 TRBV7-9 CASTRDRGWEQYF
TRBJ1-5 TRBV6-5 CASSWGFGNQPQHF
TRBJ2-1 TRBV7-2 CASSLVTSGGEQFF
TRBJ1-1 TRBV4-3 CASSQGGLSAFF
TRBJ2-4 TRBV7-2 CASSLTNIQYF
TRBJ1-2 TRBV11-3 CASSLGQGASGYTF
TRBJ1-1 TRBV6-2/TRBV6-3 CASSLSLGAGEKTEAFF
TRBJ2-3 TRBV15 CATSRAIQNTQYF
TRBJ2-2 TRBV27 CASMRGVGRVFLSNTGELFF
TRBJ2-1 TRBV30 CAWSVLTGLPYNEQFF
TRBJ2-3 TRBV15 CATSRGRSTDTQYF
TRBJ1-2 TRBV18 CASSPGERYGYTF
TRBJ2-3 TRBV12-3/TRBV12-4 CASLAGPTDTQYF
TRBJ1-2 TRBV9 CASSDGALNVYGYTF
TRBJ1-6 TRBV18 CASSSQGQGYNSPLHF
TRBJ2-7 TRBV10-1 CASSERTSGRGRYEQYF
TRBJ1-2 TRBV7-9 CASSFTGGFDGYTF
TRBJ2-1 TRBV6-5 CASRLDRRAYNEQFF
TRBJ2-5 TRBV7-2 CASSLRPTGVETQYF
TRBJ1-5 TRBV6-5 CASDHRGSNQPQHF
TRBJ1-1 TRBV5-6 CASSFYPGRRNTEAFF
TRBJ1-2 TRBV10-3 CAISERPNGYTF
TRBJ2-2 TRBV9 CASRLTSGNTGELFF
TRBJ1-6 TRBV2 CASSLGERNSPLHF
TRBJ1-2 TRBV28 CASRRQGVVYGYTF
TRBJ1-3 TRBV6-6 CASSAGQGSRNTIYF
TRBJ1-5 TRBV10-2 CASRGGGASNQPQHF
TRBJ2-1 TRBV2 CASTPDSSYNEQFF
TRBJ2-3 TRBV11-2 CASSDGTDTQYF
TRBJ2-2 TRBV24-1 CATSDLPPGMGGELFF
TRBJ2-5 TRBV13 CASSFRLAGLETQYF
TRBJ1-2 TRBV2 CASSGVDPQRNYGYTF
TRBJ2-2 TRBV12-3/TRBV12-4 CASSLGQGRELFF
TRBJ2-1 TRBV15 CATSRDQSLPGYNEQFF